This T cell receptor (beta chain) comes out of a study of human T cells and chemical hapten exposure. The CDR3 extends over 15 amino acids. The V gene lost 4 bases and the J gene lost 4 bases, with 16 bases spanning the gap. Germline CDR1 is SGHVS and CDR2 is FQNEAQ. Unique molecular identifiers were attached to individual cDNA molecules during library preparation. TCRdb fed the RACE reads into MiXCR, producing one record per CDR3 protein. The repertoire includes more than 70,000 distinct CDR3 sequences, 12% of them detected once, and 3.5% sits in the top ten. Time point specified: patch test 1, 2 weeks after DPC sensitization. Treatment defined: therapeutic diphenylcyclopropenone sensitization with weekly scalp DPC.

The material sequenced was whole blood, taken in connection with sensitization to the hapten diphenylcyclopropenone (DPC). The sequence was obtained from a woman aged 55-69 years with alopecia areata. Some clones in this sample may be carry-over from other donors' samples. The gene calls are TRBV7-8 and TRBJ1-2; D remains ambiguous. CDR3: CASSSDLTGSYGYTF. The CDR3 DNA reads as TGTGCCAGCAGCTCAGACCTAACTGGGAGCTATGGCTACACCTTC. The full variable domain, completed using reference TRBV7-8 and TRBJ1-2, is GAGVSQSPRYKVAKRGQDVALRCDPISGHVSLFWYQQALGQGPEFLTYFQNEAQLDKSGLPSDRFFAERPEGSVSTLKIQRTQQEDSAVYLCASSSDLTGSYGYTFGSGTRLTVV.